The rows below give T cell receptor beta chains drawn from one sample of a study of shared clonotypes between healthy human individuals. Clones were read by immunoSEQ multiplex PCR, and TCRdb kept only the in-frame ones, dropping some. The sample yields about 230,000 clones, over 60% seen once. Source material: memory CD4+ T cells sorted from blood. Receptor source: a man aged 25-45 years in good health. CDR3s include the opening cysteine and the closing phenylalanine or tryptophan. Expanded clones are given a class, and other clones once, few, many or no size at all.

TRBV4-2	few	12	CASSQDSGEQFF
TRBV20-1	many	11	CSARRTEGYTF
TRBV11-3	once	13	CASSSSGRYEQYF
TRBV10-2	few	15	CASSVQRTSYNEQFF
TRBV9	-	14	CASSAGTGGNIQYF
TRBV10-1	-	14	CASSPDSQNTEAFF
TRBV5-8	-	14	CASTRDRGTDTQYF
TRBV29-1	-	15	CSVSLMGQGNEKLFF
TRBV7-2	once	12	CASSLSPYEQYF
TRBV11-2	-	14	CASSLELASGELFF
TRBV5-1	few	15	CASRLELAGSREQYF
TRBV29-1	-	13	CSGWDRDLTEAFF
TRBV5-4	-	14	CASSLYGATYGYTF
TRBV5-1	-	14	CASRPTGSSYEQYF
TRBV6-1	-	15	CASSVGQGAGQPQHF
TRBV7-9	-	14	CASSWTGAVVEQYF
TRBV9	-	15	CASSVGLAGTDTQYF
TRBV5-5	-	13	CASSPGGGETQYF
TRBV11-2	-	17	CASTSRASGTTAHEQFF
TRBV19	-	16	CASSAGQGAYINIQYF
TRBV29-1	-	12	CSVSDGQETQYF
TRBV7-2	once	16	CASSPGLAGGADTQYF
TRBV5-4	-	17	CASSLSPLGMSYNEQFF
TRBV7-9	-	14	CAARKAGLADTQYF
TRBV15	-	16	CATSRAQGARADTQYF
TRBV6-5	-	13	CASISPSVGEQYF
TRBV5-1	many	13	CASSNRGPTEAFF
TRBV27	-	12	CASSTGVGTQYF
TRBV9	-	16	CASSAGAGGMNTEAFF
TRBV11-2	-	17	CASSPGVAGGVRETQYF
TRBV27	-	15	CASSLSVRGTDTQYF
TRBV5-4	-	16	CASSFLTGVNPGELFF
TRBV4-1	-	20	CASSLIHRGQGGGPPREQFF
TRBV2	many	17	CASRGWGRGGSGNTIYF
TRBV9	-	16	CASSPRGSGSYNEQFF
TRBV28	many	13	CASRGADVNIQYF
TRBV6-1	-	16	CASSEETSGRYNEQFF
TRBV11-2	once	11	CASSAGWEQFF
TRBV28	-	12	CASSTSGYEQYF
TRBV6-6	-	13	CASANGRGETQYF
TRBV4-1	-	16	CASSRGGLASSYEQYF
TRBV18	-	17	CASSPATGGARPGELFF
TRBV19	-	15	CASSEREHSNQPQHF
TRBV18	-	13	CASSTDADTEAFF
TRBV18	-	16	CASSPQGSGVNQPQHF
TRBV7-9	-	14	CASSWGQTYNEQFF
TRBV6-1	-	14	CASSEGRGGTEAFF
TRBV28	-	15	CASSLAGWKEEKLFF
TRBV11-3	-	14	CASSLDPLYNEQFF
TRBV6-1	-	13	CASSEGLRRAQFF
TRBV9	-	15	CASSRTPQGSYEQYF
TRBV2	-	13	CASRDRGNQPQHF
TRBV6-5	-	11	CASSSRAEQFF
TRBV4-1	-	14	CASSSLSSNNEQFF
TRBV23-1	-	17	CASSQSKQGTTHYEQYF
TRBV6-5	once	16	CASSYGWTSGRNEQFF
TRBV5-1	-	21	CASSSPSSGRSRGSAYNEQFF
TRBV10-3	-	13	CAIGGSGRDTQYF
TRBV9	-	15	CASSPGTSGTGELFF
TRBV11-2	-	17	CASSSLEGLSEYNEQFF